The next 18 T cell receptor beta chains were all read from a single sample in a study of blood T cell repertoires in COVID-19. TCRdb's table, derived via immunoSEQ multiplex PCR, lists solely in-frame clones and lacks some. The sample holds about 250,000 clones, around 84% seen once. Sequencing used PBMCs or T cells enriched from blood (not recorded which). The origin of the receptors is a man aged 35-49 years who had recovered from COVID-19.

The CDR3 is CASSLVGTGTYEQYF. In nucleotides, the CDR3 is TGTGCCAGCAGTTTGGTAGGGACAGGGACCTACGAGCAGTACTTC. The chain joins TRBV28 to TRBJ2-7; 9 nucleotides agree with TRBD1. This CDR3 comprises 15 residues. In germline, CDR1 is MDHEN, CDR2 SYDVKM. The V segment lost 3 bases and the J segment 2 bases; nucleotides outside the gene matches: 5.

This clone was recorded once. The chain carries TRBV2 and TRBJ2-3; 9 bases align to TRBD2. Germline lookup yields CDR1 SNHLY and CDR2 FYNNEI. The CDR3 totals 16 residues. Losses at the gene ends were 3 bases for V and 3 bases for J; bases not matched to a gene: 7. The CDR3 bases are TGTGCCAGCAGTGAGGTTCGACTAGCGGATACAGATACGCAGTATTTT. It specifies CASSEVRLADTDTQYF.

This chain links TRBV6-5 with TRBJ1-4; a weak D match, TRBD1 (5 bases). CDR3 length: 15 residues. V lost 5 bases, J lost 8 bases, and 18 bases lay in between. CDR1 is MNHEY, CDR2 SVGAGI, per germline. The CDR3 coding sequence is TGTGCCAGCAGTCTCGCGGGGCTGGTGGGGGAAAAACTGTTTTTT. The encoded protein is CASSLAGLVGEKLFF.

The chain joins TRBV29-1 to TRBJ1-3, with D unclear. The CDR3 contains 12 residues. The V end was cut by 6 bases, the J end by 0 bases, with 6 bases between. CDR1 is SQVTM and CDR2 is ANQGSEA in the germline V gene. The CDR3 nucleotides are TGCAGCGTCCGTCCCTCTGGAAACACCATATATTTT. Its translation: CSVRPSGNTIYF.

In this sample, this clone turned up many times. The gene calls are TRBV5-6 and TRBJ2-7; 7 bases align to TRBD1. The CDR3 runs 13 residues. Germline lookup yields CDR1 SGHDT and CDR2 YYEEEE. Germline trimming cut 2 bases from V and 4 bases from J; bases unmatched to any gene: 3. The CDR3 region has the DNA TGTGCCAGCAGCTTAGGGGGCGTTTACGAGCAGTACTTC. Translation: CASSLGGVYEQYF.

This clone was counted a few times. The chain combines TRBV5-1 with TRBJ1-2; 9 bases agree with TRBD1. Germline V gene lookup returns CDR1 SGHRS and CDR2 YFSETQ. J gave up 2 bases and V 0 bases, and 2 bases lay outside the gene matches. The CDR3 is made up of 15 amino acids. The CDR3 loop reads CASSLGQGENYGYTF. The CDR3 nucleotides read TGCGCCAGCAGCTTGGGACAGGGGGAAAACTATGGCTACACCTTC.

The rearrangement joins TRBV5-4 to TRBJ2-7; D might be TRBD2 (6 bases). The ends were cut back, 4 bases at V and 4 bases at J, with 15 bases in the middle. Germline V gene lookup returns CDR1 SGHNT and CDR2 YYREEE (reference sequence). The CDR3 runs to 14 residues. The CDR3 reads CASSQGLTGYEQYF. CDR3 in DNA: TGTGCCAGCAGCCAGGGACTTACGGGTTACGAGCAGTACTTC.

This rearrangement joins TRBV19 to TRBJ2-5; tentative D call: TRBD2 (6 bases). This CDR3 region has 15 residues. V was clipped by 1 base and J by 4 bases, with 13 bases between them. Germline CDR1 and CDR2: LNHDA and SQIVND (reference sequence). As DNA, the CDR3 is TGTGCCAGTAGTATAGGGGGACTTAGTTCAGAGACCCAGTACTTC. Its translation: CASSIGGLSSETQYF.

The chain uses TRBV28 and TRBJ2-1; 8 nucleotides line up with TRBD1. V lost 4 bases to trimming and J lost 3 bases; unmatched junction nucleotides: 8. The CDR3 is made up of 16 amino acids. Germline CDR1 is MDHEN and CDR2 is SYDVKM. The CDR3 DNA reads as TGTGCCAGCAGTTCATTCGGGACAGGAATCTACAATGAGCAGTTCTTC. Its protein product is CASSSFGTGIYNEQFF.

The chain uses TRBV4-2 and TRBJ2-1; no reliable D call. The germline V and J ends were trimmed by 1 base and 0 bases, with 7 bases remaining between them. Germline V gene data show CDR1 as LGHNA and CDR2 as YNFKEQ. The CDR3 is made up of 15 amino acids. The CDR3 DNA reads as TGTGCCAGCAGCCAAGGTTACAGCTCCTACAATGAGCAGTTCTTC. Protein sequence: CASSQGYSSYNEQFF.

This clone was picked up one time. The chain carries TRBV6-5 and TRBJ2-7, with D maybe TRBD2 (7 bases). V shed 7 bases and J shed 6 bases, with 16 bases lying between them. The CDR3 length is 13 residues. Germline values: CDR1 MNHEY, CDR2 SVGAGI. CDR3 loop: CASKSGGAGEQYF. The CDR3 DNA follows: TGTGCCAGCAAAAGTGGGGGGGCGGGCGAGCAGTACTTC.

This clone appeared a single time. The V gene is TRBV6-5, the J gene TRBJ2-7; 7 nucleotides align to TRBD2. The V segment lost 8 bases and the J segment 1 base; nucleotides outside the gene matches: 5. From germline, CDR1 is MNHEY and CDR2 SVGAGI. The CDR3 consists of 13 residues. The chain's CDR3 is CASRLAASYEQYF. The CDR3 DNA sequence: TGTGCCAGCCGACTAGCCGCTTCCTACGAGCAGTACTTC.

This clone turned up a few times. The J gene is TRBJ2-7, the V gene TRBV19; 7 positions match TRBD2. J lost 5 bases, V lost 6 bases, and 1 base had no gene match. The germline V gene encodes CDR1 LNHDA and CDR2 SQIVND (reference sequence). This CDR3 is built from 11 residues. Here the CDR3 reads CASRRENEQYF. CDR3 DNA sequence: TGTGCCAGTAGGCGGGAGAACGAGCAGTACTTC.

The rearrangement links TRBV5-1 to TRBJ2-1, with TRBD2 matching over 12 bases. The J segment lost 9 bases and the V segment lost 4 bases, leaving 5 bases of the junction unmatched. The CDR3 spans 14 residues. CDR1 is SGHRS and CDR2 is YFSETQ in the germline V gene. The CDR3 DNA sequence: TGCGCCAGCAGCGCGGGACTAGCGGGTCTTGAGCAGTTCTTC. Translating it yields CASSAGLAGLEQFF.

This sequence joins TRBV5-1 and TRBJ1-2; the match to TRBD1 covers 10 bases. Looked up from germline, CDR1 is SGHRS and CDR2 is YFSETQ. V was pared by 4 bases and J by 8 bases, with 8 bases of the junction left unmatched. This CDR3 is 14 amino acids long. For the CDR3, the DNA is TGCGCCAGCAGCCCGACAGGGGGCCCGACCGGCTACACCTTC. Encoded protein: CASSPTGGPTGYTF.

This clone was seen a single time. The rearrangement joins TRBV3-1 (or the pseudogene TRBV3-2) to TRBJ1-3; D is undetermined. This CDR3 region has 16 residues. In germline, CDR1 is LGHDT, CDR2 YNNKEL (reference sequence). The V end lost 0 bases, the J end lost 0 bases, and 9 bases lay between the germline ends. CDR3: CASSQDMAFSGNTIYF. The CDR3 DNA reads as TGTGCCAGCAGCCAAGATATGGCTTTCTCTGGAAACACCATATATTTT.

The rearrangement joins TRBV6-5 to TRBJ1-6, with 9 bases lining up with TRBD1. The CDR3 is 14 residues long. V was pared by 5 bases and J by 8 bases, with 4 bases of the junction left unmatched. The germline CDR1 and CDR2 sequences are MNHEY and SVGAGI. CDR3 DNA sequence: TGTGCCAGCAGTCTACAGGGGGCAGATTCACCCCTCCACTTT. Translating gives CASSLQGADSPLHF.

V is TRBV2 and J is TRBJ1-6, with a possible D match to TRBD1 (5 bases). The V end lost 4 bases, the J end lost 7 bases, and 14 bases lay between the germline ends. CDR3 length: 15 residues. CDR1 and CDR2 (germline): SNHLY, FYNNEI. For the CDR3, the DNA is TGTGCCAGCAGTGGGGAGGGGCGGTGGAATTCACCCCTCCACTTT. It is translated as CASSGEGRWNSPLHF.